The present entry profiles one T cell receptor (beta chain) with its context. The antigen is undetermined. V shed 2 bases and J shed 0 bases, with 12 bases lying between them. Germline values: CDR1 SGHDT, CDR2 YYEEEE. There are 17 residues in the CDR3. Sequencing used immunoSEQ multiplex PCR; TCRdb keeps in-frame clones, though not all of them. The table records over 100,000 clones, about 90% of them present only once. The sample belongs to a study of cytomegalovirus exposure and HLA in healthy donors. Background on the study: The 120 validation repertoires used the same platform as the approximately 670 first-cohort repertoires (as reported by a later analysis). The study, taken as a whole, reports: TCR clusters originating in the first cohort tended to co-occur in the roughly 120 validation repertoires, according to a later analysis. Whilst most TCR sequences proved rare, a subset of public TCRs occurred across many donors.

V usage is TRBV5-6 and J usage is TRBJ2-6, with unresolved D. This receptor was obtained from a man younger than 40 in good health and CMV-seronegative. Sequencing input: PBMCs. CDR3 sequence reads: CASSFLSESSGANVLTF. In DNA, the CDR3 is TGTGCCAGCAGCTTCCTCTCGGAGAGCTCTGGGGCCAACGTCCTGACTTTC.